This T cell receptor beta chain stems from a study of cytomegalovirus exposure and HLA in healthy donors. This clone was detected a few times. As yet, its antigen is unknown. Study-level results: It was taken for granted in presence/absence analyses that sequencing depth across donors was roughly uniform.

This CDR3 spans 15 amino acids. Germline assignment: CDR1 KGHSH and CDR2 LQKENI. The V end was cut by 6 bases, the J end by 1 base, with 12 bases between. It was with 60 Vbeta and 13 Jbeta primers that the PCR ran. Using immunoSEQ multiplex PCR, the repertoire was profiled, and TCRdb retains in-frame clones only, with some absent. Here the sample spans under 200,000 clones, roughly 80% being singletons. J is TRBJ1-4 and V is TRBV18; D gene unclear. The sequenced material came from PBMCs. The clonotype comes from a woman aged 45-59 years in good health and CMV-seronegative. The CDR3 spells CASSLDSLTNEKLFF. DNA of the CDR3: TGTGCCAGCTCTTTGGACTCTTTAACTAATGAAAAACTGTTTTTT.